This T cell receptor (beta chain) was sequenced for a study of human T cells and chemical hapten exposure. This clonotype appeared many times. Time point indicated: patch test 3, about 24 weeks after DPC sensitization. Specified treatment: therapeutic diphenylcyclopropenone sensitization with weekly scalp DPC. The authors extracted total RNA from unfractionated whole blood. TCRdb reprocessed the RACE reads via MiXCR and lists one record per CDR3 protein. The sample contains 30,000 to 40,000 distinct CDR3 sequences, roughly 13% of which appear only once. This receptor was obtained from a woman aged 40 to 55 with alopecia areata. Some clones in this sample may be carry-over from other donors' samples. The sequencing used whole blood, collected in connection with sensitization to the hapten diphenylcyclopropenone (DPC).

The CDR3 spells CASSPQTSRADTQYF. The CDR3 DNA follows: TGTGCCAGCAGCCCACAGACTAGCCGGGCAGATACGCAGTATTTT. This sequence joins TRBV3-1 and TRBJ2-3; TRBD2 aligns across 7 bases. The J segment lost 4 bases and the V segment lost 4 bases, leaving 8 bases of the junction unmatched. Germline V gene lookup returns CDR1 LGHDT and CDR2 YNNKEL (reference sequence). The CDR3 length is 15 residues.